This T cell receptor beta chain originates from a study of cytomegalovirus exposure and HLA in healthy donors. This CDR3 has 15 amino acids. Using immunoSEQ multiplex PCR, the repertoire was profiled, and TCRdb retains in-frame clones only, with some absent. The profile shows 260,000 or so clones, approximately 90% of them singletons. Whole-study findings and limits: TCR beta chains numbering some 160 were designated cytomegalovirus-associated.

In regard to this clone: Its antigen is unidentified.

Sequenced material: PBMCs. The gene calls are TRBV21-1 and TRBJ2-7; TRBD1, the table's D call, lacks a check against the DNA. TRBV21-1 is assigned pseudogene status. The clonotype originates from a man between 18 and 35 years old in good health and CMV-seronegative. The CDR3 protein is CASTEMSARHYEQYF. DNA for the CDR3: TGTGCCAGCACCGAAATGTCTGCCAGACACTACGAGCAGTACTTC.